This TCR beta chain appears in the sequencing data of a study of T-cell reconstitution after alpha-beta-depleted transplantation in children. Trimming at V came to 4 bases and at J to 7 bases, leaving 5 bases not matched to a gene. The V gene's germline CDR1 is SGHTA and CDR2 FQGTGA. The CDR3 runs to 15 residues. Unique molecular identifiers tagged the TCRbeta library. TCRdb itself ran the PCR reads through MiXCR, one entry per CDR3 protein. The sample comprises 490,000 or so distinct CDR3 sequences, under 15% of which are singletons, and around 6.1% rests with the top ten. This rearrangement joins TRBV7-3 to TRBJ2-1; 12 bases agree with TRBD2. The TCR originated in a human donor who donated a stem cell graft to a child with combined immunodeficiency. The sample was PBMCs from the stem cell graft donor, taken from the stem cell graft. CDR3 residues: CASSSRLAGVNEQFF. Written as DNA, the CDR3 is TGTGCCAGCAGCTCCCGACTAGCGGGAGTGAATGAGCAGTTCTTC.